This T cell receptor beta chain is from a study of blood T cell repertoires in COVID-19. Germline assignment: CDR1 LNHDA and CDR2 SQIVND (reference sequence). J gave up 5 bases and V 3 bases, and 5 bases lay outside the gene matches. The CDR3 is 15 residues long. Clones were sequenced by immunoSEQ multiplex PCR, and TCRdb holds only the in-frame ones, with some missing. The profile covers some 150,000 clones, with over 80% appearing a single time and roughly 3% taken by the ten largest. The source of this sequence is a middle-aged woman with active or convalescent COVID-19. The chain is built from TRBV19 and TRBJ2-2, with TRBD2 matching 8 bases. The sequenced sample consisted of peripheral blood. CDR3 in DNA: TGTGCCAGTAGTATGGCGGGAGGAAGAACCGGGGAGCTGTTTTTT. It codes for CASSMAGGRTGELFF.